The 8 T cell receptor beta chains presented below share a single source sample, sequenced in a study of cytomegalovirus exposure and HLA in healthy donors. The PCR was carried out with 60 Vbeta primers and 13 Jbeta primers. Assay used: immunoSEQ multiplex PCR; TCRdb lists only in-frame clones, some missing. The sample has over 200,000 clones, more than 85% seen once. Sequencing used PBMCs. Receptors were obtained from a woman aged 18-29 years in good health and CMV-seronegative.

V is TRBV4-3 and J is TRBJ2-7; 10 positions agree with TRBD2. The CDR3 spans 17 residues. J gave up 7 bases and V 2 bases, and 14 bases lay outside the gene matches. Germline CDR1 is LGHNA and CDR2 is YSLEER. The CDR3 nucleotides are TGCGCCAGCAGCCAACCAGGGCTAGCGGGGGTTCCTGGGGAGCAGTACTTC. As protein: CASSQPGLAGVPGEQYF.

This rearrangement joins TRBV7-8 to TRBJ2-6; D is possibly TRBD2 (6 bases). CDR1 and CDR2 (germline): SGHVS, FQNEAQ. Trimming stripped 11 bases from V and 0 bases from J, with 23 bases between. CDR3 length: 18 residues. CDR3 coding DNA: TGTGCCGGTCTAGCGCGGTATGGCCCCCCCTCTGGGGCCAACGTCCTGACTTTC. Translation gives CAGLARYGPPSGANVLTF.

This sequence joins TRBV18 and TRBJ1-1, with D unclear. The germline V gene has CDR1 KGHSH and CDR2 LQKENI. Deletions cut 2 bases from V and 3 bases from J, with 10 bases between. The CDR3 loop spans 14 amino acids. The CDR3 nucleotides are TGTGCCAGCTCACCAGTCAGTCGTGACACTGAAGCTTTCTTT. This encodes CASSPVSRDTEAFF.

This chain joins TRBV7-8 and TRBJ2-7, with a tentative D call TRBD1 (7 bases). This CDR3 spans 16 amino acids. V shed 4 bases and J shed 6 bases, with 22 bases lying between them. From germline, CDR1 is SGHVS and CDR2 FQNEAQ. The CDR3, as DNA: TGTGCCAGCAGCTCAGGGGGGTGGCAGGGATCGGCCGAGCAGTACTTC. Protein sequence: CASSSGGWQGSAEQYF.

This clone was seen once. The J gene is TRBJ2-7, the V gene TRBV7-2; possibly TRBD2 for D (6 bases). The CDR3 contains 13 residues. Looked up from germline, CDR1 is SGHTA and CDR2 is FQGNSA. Deletions cut 5 bases from V and 2 bases from J, with 10 bases between. The CDR3 DNA follows: TGTGCCAGCAGCCGGGACTGGACCTACGAGCAGTACTTC. It is translated as CASSRDWTYEQYF.

The chain joins TRBV18 to TRBJ1-5, with 7 bases that match TRBD1. This CDR3 is 15 amino acids long. V was pared by 4 bases and J by 0 bases, with 3 bases of the junction left unmatched. Germline V gene sequence: CDR1 KGHSH, CDR2 LQKENI. CDR3 in amino acids: CASSQGTDSNQPQHF. DNA for the CDR3: TGTGCCAGCTCACAAGGGACAGATAGCAATCAGCCCCAGCATTTT.

The rearrangement joins TRBV5-5 to TRBJ2-7; 9 positions match TRBD2. The CDR3 runs to 12 residues. Trimming removed 5 bases from V and 6 bases from J; junction bases left unmatched: 3. CDR1 is SGHKS and CDR2 is YYEKEE in the germline V gene (reference sequence). CDR3 bases: TGTGCCAGCAGTAGGCGGGGGGGCGAGCAGTACTTC. This gives the protein CASSRRGGEQYF. The full variable domain, with the rest looked up from reference TRBV5-5 and TRBJ2-7, is DAGVTQSPTHLIKTRGQQVTLRCSPISGHKSVSWYQQVLGQGPQFIFQYYEKEERGRGNFPDRFSARQFPNYSSELNVNALLLGDSALYLCASSRRGGEQYFGPGTRLTVT.

The chain recombines TRBV27 with TRBJ1-5, with TRBD1 matching over 7 bases. This CDR3 is built from 14 residues. Germline assignment: CDR1 MNHEY and CDR2 SMNVEV (reference sequence). J lost 7 bases, V lost 2 bases, and 5 bases had no gene match. The CDR3 protein is CASSLTTGNQPQHF. CDR3 nucleotides: TGTGCCAGCAGTTTAACGACAGGGAACCAGCCCCAGCATTTT.